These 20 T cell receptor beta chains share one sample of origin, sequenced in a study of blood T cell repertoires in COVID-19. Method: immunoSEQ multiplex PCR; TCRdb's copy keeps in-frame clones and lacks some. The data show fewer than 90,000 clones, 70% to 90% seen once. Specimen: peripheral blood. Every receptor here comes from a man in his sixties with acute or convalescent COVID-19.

The CDR3: CASSDEGGEKLFF. The CDR3 DNA is TGTGCCAGCAGTGACGAGGGTGGCGAAAAACTGTTTTTT. The chain combines TRBV6-4 with TRBJ1-4; D is uncertain. Trimming cost V 2 bases and J 8 bases, with 9 bases left between them. CDR3 length: 13 amino acids. Germline V lookup: CDR1 MRHNA, CDR2 SNTAGT.

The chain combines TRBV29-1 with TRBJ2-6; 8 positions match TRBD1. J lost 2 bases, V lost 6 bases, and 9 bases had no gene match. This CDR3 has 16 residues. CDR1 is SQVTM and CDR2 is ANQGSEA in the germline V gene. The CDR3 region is CSVVGQGAAGANVLTF. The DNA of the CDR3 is TGCAGCGTGGTTGGGCAGGGGGCCGCTGGGGCCAACGTCCTGACTTTC.

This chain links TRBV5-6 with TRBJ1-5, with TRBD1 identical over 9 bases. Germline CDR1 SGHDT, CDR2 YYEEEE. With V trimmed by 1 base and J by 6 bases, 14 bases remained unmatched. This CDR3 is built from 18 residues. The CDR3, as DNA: TGTGCCAGCAGCTTGCTAGGCTCGGGGACAGGGTCCCTTCAGCCCCAGCATTTT. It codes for CASSLLGSGTGSLQPQHF.

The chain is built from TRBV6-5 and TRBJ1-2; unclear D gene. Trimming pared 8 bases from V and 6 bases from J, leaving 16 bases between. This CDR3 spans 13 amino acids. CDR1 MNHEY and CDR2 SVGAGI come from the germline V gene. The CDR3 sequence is CASSIRKENGYTF. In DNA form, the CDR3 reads TGTGCCAGCTCGATCAGGAAAGAAAATGGCTACACCTTC.

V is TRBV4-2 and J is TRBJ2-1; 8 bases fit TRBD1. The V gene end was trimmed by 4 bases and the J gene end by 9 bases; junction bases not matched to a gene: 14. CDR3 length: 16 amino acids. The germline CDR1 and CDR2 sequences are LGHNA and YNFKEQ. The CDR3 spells CASSPTDRGSFGEQFF. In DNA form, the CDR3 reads TGTGCCAGCAGCCCAACAGACAGGGGATCTTTTGGTGAGCAGTTCTTC.

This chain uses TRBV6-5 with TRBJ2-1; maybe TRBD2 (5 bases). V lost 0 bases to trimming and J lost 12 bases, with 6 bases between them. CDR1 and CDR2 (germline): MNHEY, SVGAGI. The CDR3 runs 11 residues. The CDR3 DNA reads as TGTGCCAGCAGTTACTCCGGAGGGCAGTTCTTC. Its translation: CASSYSGGQFF.

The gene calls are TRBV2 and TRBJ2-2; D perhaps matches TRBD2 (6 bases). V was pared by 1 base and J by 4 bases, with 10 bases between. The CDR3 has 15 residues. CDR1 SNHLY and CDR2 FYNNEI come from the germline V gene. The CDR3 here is CASSEERGVTGELFF. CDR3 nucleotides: TGTGCCAGCAGTGAAGAACGCGGGGTCACCGGGGAGCTGTTTTTT.

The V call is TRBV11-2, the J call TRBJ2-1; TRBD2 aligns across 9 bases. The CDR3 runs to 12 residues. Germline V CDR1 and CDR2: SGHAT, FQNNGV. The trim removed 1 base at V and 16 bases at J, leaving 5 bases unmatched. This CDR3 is CASSLGSGSVFF. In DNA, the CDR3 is TGTGCCAGCAGCTTAGGTAGCGGGAGCGTATTCTTC.

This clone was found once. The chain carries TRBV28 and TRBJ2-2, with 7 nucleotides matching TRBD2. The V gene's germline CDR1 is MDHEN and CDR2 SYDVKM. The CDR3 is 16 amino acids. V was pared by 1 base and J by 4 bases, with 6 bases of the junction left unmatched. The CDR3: CASSLLASGFTGELFF. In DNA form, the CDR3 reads TGTGCCAGCAGTTTATTGGCTAGCGGATTCACCGGGGAGCTGTTTTTT.

The CDR3 loop is CASSLSPQNNEQFF. The CDR3 bases are TGTGCCAGCAGCTTGAGTCCCCAAAACAATGAGCAGTTCTTC. This sequence joins TRBV7-7 and TRBJ2-1; D remains unclear. This CDR3 has 14 residues. Trimming stripped 3 bases from V and 5 bases from J, with 11 bases between. Looked up from germline, CDR1 is SSHAT and CDR2 is FNYEAQ (reference sequence).

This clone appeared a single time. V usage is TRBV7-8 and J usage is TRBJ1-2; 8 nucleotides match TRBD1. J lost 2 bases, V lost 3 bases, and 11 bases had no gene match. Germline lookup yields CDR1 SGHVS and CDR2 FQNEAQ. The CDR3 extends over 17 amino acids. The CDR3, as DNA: TGTGCCAGCAGCTTGAAAGGACAGGGAAATTCCAACTATGGCTACACCTTC. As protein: CASSLKGQGNSNYGYTF.

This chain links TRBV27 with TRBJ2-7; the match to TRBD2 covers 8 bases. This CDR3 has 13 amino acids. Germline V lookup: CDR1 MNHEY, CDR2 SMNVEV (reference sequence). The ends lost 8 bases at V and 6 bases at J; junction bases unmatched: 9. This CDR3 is CASWRGEGLEQYF. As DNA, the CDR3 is TGTGCCAGCTGGCGGGGGGAGGGTCTCGAGCAGTACTTC.

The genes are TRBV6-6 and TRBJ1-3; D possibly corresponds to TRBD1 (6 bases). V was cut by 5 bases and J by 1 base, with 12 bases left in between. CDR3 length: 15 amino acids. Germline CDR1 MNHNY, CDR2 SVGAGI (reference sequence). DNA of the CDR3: TGTGCCAGCAGTATCGGACAGCGGTCTGGAAACACCATATATTTT. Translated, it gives CASSIGQRSGNTIYF.

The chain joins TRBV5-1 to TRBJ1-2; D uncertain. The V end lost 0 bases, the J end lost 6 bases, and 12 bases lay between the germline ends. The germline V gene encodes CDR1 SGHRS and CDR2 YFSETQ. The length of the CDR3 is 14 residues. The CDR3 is CASSLDVEVHGYTF. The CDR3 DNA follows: TGCGCCAGCAGCTTGGATGTCGAGGTACATGGCTACACCTTC.

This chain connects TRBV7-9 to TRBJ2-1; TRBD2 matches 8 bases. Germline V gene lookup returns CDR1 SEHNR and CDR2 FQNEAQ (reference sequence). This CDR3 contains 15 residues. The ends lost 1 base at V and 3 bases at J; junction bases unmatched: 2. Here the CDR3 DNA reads TGTGCCAGCAGCTTAGTGACTAGCGACTACAATGAGCAGTTCTTC. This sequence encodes CASSLVTSDYNEQFF.

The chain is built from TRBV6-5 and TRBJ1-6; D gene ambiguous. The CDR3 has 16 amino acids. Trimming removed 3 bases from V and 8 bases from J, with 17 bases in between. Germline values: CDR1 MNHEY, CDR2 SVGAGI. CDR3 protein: CASSYLSGAEYSPLHF. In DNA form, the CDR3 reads TGTGCCAGCAGTTATCTATCCGGAGCGGAATATTCACCCCTCCACTTT.

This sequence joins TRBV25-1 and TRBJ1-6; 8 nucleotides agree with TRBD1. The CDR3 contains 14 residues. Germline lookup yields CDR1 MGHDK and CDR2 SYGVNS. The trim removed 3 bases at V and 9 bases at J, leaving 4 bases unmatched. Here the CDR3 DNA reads TGTGCCAGCAGTGACAGGGGGCAGAGTTCACCCCTCCACTTT. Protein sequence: CASSDRGQSSPLHF.

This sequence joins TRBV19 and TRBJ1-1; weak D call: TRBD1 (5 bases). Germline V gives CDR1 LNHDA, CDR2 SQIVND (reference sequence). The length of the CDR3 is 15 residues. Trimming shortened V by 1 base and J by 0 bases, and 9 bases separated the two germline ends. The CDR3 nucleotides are TGTGCCAGTAGTATAGGGAGGGGAATGAACACTGAAGCTTTCTTT. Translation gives CASSIGRGMNTEAFF.

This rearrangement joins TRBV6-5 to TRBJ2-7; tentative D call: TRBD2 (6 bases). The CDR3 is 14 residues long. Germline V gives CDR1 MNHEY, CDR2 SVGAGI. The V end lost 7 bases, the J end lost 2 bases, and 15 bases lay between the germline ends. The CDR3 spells CASTPGVNPYEQYF. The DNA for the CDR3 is TGTGCCAGCACCCCGGGAGTTAACCCCTACGAGCAGTACTTC.

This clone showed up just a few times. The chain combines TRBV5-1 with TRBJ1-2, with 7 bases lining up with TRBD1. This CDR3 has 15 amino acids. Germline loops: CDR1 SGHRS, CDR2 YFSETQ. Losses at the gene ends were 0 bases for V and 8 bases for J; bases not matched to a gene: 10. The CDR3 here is CASSLEGSQGQGYTF. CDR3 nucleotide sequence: TGCGCCAGCAGCTTGGAGGGCTCGCAGGGACAGGGCTACACCTTC.